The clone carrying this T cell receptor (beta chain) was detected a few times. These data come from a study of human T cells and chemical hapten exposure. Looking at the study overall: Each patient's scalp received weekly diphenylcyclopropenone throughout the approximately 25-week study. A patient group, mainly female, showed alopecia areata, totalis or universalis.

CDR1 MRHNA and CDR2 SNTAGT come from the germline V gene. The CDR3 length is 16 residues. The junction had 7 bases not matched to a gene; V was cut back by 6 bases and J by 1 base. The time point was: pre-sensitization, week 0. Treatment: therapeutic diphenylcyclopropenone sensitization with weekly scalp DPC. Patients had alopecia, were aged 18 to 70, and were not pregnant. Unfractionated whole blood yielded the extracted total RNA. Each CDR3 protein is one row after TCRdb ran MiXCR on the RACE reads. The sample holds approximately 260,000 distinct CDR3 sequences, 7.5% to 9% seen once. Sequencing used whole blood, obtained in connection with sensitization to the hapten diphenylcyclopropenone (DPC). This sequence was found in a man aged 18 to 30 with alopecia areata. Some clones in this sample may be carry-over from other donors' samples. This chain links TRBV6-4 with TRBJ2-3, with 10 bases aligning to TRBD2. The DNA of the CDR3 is TGTGCCAGCAGCGAAACCGGGACTAGCGGCACAGATACGCAGTATTTT. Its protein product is CASSETGTSGTDTQYF.